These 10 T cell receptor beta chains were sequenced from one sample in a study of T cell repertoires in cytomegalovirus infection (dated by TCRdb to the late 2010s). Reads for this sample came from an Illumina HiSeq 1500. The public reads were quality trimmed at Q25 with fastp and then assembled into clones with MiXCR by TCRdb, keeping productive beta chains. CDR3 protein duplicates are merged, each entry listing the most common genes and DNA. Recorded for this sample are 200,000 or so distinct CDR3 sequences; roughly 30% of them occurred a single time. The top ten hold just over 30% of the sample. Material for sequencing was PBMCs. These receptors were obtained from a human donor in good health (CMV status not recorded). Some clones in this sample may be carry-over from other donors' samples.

The CDR3, as DNA: TGCAGTGCCCGTACGGGACAGGTCCTTTACGAGCAGTACTTC. Protein product: CSARTGQVLYEQYF. The genes are TRBV20-1 and TRBJ2-7; 8 bases align to TRBD1. Per germline, CDR1 DFQATT and CDR2 SNEGSKA (reference sequence). The CDR3 is 14 amino acids. V gave up 6 bases and J gave up 4 bases; unmatched junction bases: 11.

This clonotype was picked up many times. The CDR3 coding sequence is TGTGCCAGCAGCCTGGACAGTAACACTGAAGCTTTCTTT. Translated, it gives CASSLDSNTEAFF. The V and J genes are TRBV7-3 and TRBJ1-1, with a tentative D call TRBD1 (6 bases). This CDR3 spans 13 amino acids. Germline CDR1 SGHTA, CDR2 FQGTGA. V was pared by 5 bases and J by 2 bases, with 9 bases between. Supplemented by reference TRBV7-3 and TRBJ1-1, the full variable domain reads GAGVSQTPSNKVTEKGKYVELRCDPISGHTALYWYRQSLGQGPEFLIYFQGTGAADDSGLPNDRFFAVRPEGSVSTLKIQRTERGDSAVYLCASSLDSNTEAFFGQGTRLTVV.

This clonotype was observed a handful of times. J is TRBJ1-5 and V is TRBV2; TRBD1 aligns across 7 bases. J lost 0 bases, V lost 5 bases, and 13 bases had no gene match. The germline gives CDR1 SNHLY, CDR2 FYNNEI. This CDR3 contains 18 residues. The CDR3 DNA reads TGTGCCAGCAGTAAGAACCCGGACAGGATCAATAGCAATCAGCCCCAGCATTTT. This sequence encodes CASSKNPDRINSNQPQHF.

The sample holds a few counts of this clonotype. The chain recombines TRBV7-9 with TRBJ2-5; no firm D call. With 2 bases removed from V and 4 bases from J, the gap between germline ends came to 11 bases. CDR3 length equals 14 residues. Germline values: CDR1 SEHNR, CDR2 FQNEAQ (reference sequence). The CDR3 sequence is CASSLTPRRETQYF. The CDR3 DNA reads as TGTGCCAGCAGCTTAACCCCGAGGCGAGAGACCCAGTACTTC.

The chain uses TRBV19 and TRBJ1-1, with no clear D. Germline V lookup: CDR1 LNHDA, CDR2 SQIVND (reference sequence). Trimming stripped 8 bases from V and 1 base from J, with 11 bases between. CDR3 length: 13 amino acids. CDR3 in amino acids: CASLGQKNTEAFF. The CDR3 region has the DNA TGTGCCAGTCTGGGCCAAAAGAACACTGAAGCTTTCTTT.

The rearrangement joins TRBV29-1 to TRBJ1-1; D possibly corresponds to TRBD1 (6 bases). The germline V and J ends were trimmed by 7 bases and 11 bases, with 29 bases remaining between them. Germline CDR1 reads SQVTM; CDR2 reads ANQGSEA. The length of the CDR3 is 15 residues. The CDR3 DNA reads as TGCAGCGCGATTTTCAGGGGTCGCTTTACGAGTGAGGCTTTCTTT. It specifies CSAIFRGRFTSEAFF.

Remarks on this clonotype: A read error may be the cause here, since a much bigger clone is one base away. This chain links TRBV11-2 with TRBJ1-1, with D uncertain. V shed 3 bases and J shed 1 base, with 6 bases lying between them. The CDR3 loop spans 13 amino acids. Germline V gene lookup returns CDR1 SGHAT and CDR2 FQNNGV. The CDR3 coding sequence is TGTGCCAGCAGCTTCCCCTGGAACACTGAAGCTTTCTTT. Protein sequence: CASSFPWNTEAFF.

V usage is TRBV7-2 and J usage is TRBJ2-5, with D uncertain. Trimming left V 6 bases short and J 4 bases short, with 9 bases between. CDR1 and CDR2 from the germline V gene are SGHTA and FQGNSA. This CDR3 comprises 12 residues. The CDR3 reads CASRSGVETQYF. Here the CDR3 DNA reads TGTGCCAGCAGATCTGGTGTAGAGACCCAGTACTTC.

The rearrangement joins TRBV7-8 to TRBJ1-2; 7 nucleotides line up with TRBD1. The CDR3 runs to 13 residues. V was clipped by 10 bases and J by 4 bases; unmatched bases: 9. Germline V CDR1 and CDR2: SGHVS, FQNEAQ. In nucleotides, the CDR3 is TGTGCCACCTACCGACAGGGACCCTATGGCTACACCTTC. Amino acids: CATYRQGPYGYTF.

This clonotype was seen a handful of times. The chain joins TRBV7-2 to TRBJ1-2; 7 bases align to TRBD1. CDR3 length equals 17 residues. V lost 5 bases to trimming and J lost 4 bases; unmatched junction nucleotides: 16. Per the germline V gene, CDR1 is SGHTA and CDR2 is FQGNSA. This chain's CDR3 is CASSPAAGGFSGYGYTF. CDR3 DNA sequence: TGTGCCAGCAGCCCCGCCGCAGGGGGGTTCTCCGGCTATGGCTACACCTTC. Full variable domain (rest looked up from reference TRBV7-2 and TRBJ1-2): GAGVSQSPSNKVTEKGKDVELRCDPISGHTALYWYRQSLGQGLEFLIYFQGNSAPDKSGLPSDRFSAERTGGSVSTLTIQRTQQEDSAVYLCASSPAAGGFSGYGYTFGSGTRLTVV.